This TCR beta chain was obtained from a study of PD-1 and CTLA-4 blockade in melanoma. The CDR3 covers 13 residues. Trimming stripped 1 base from V and 6 bases from J, with 7 bases between. Germline V gene sequence: CDR1 SEHNR, CDR2 FQNEAQ (reference sequence). Profiled with immunoSEQ multiplex PCR; TCRdb holds only in-frame clones, not every one. The top ten hold 6.5% to 9% of the sample, which has 20,000 to 25,000 clones, approximately 88% seen once. The V gene is TRBV7-9, the J gene TRBJ1-5; D gene ambiguous. The receptor was derived from a human donor with melanoma. Source: CD8+ T cells from peripheral blood, taken before anti-PD-1 treatment. This CDR3 reads CASSLDPGQPQHF. The CDR3 DNA reads TGTGCCAGCAGCTTAGATCCGGGTCAGCCCCAGCATTTT.